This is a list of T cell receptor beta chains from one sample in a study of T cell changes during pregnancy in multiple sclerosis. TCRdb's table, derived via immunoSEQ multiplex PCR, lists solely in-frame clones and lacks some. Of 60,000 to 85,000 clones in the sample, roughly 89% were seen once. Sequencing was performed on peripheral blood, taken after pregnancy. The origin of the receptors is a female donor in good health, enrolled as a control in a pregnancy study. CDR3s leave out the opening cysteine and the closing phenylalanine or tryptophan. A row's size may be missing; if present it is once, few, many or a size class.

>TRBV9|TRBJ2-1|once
ASSVPRTGGSNEQF
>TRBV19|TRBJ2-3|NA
ASSMFQTDTQY
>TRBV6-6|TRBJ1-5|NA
ASSYRAGSNQPQH
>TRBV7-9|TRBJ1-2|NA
ASSRPTDYGYT
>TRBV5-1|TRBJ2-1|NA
ASSFLGQGPYNEQF
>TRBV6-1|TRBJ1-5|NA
ASSESGGNQPQH
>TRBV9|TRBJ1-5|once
ASSVGAYSNQPQH
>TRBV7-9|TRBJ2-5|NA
ASSLRTGRRETQY
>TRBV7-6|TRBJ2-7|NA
ASSLGSGGRGEQY
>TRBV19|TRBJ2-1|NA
ASSPSRGRSSYNEQF
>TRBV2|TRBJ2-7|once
ASKDSLYEQY